A selection of T cell receptor beta chains follows, all from one sample in a study of cytomegalovirus exposure and HLA in healthy donors. TCRdb's copy holds only in-frame clones and misses some; the assay was immunoSEQ multiplex PCR. The sample contains tens of thousands of clones, around 78% of which appear only once. Input material: PBMCs. The receptors were gathered from a woman aged 40 to 50 in good health and CMV-seropositive. Each CDR3 is given with its conserved first and last residue. D genes are given only for firm matches. Some rows have no size entry. The others give once, few or many, or a class for an expanded clone.

cdr3_aa: CASGKFSGLAGTGELFF; clone_size: .; j_call: TRBJ2-2; d_call: TRBD2; v_call: TRBV7-3
cdr3_aa: CASPGADNEKLFF; clone_size: .; j_call: TRBJ1-4; d_call: .; v_call: TRBV6-5
cdr3_aa: CSVDPGQGQYF; clone_size: .; j_call: TRBJ2-7; d_call: .; v_call: TRBV29-1
cdr3_aa: CASRLTGIETQYF; clone_size: once; j_call: TRBJ2-5; d_call: .; v_call: TRBV11-2
cdr3_aa: CASSVETTGMNTEAFF; clone_size: .; j_call: TRBJ1-1; d_call: .; v_call: TRBV9
cdr3_aa: CASSMSGSSYNEQFF; clone_size: .; j_call: TRBJ2-1; d_call: TRBD2; v_call: TRBV6-5
cdr3_aa: CASSLQNEQFF; clone_size: .; j_call: TRBJ2-1; d_call: .; v_call: TRBV7-9
cdr3_aa: CASSLSGRPLQYF; clone_size: .; j_call: TRBJ2-4; d_call: TRBD2; v_call: TRBV7-9
cdr3_aa: CASSQDLGTLAGLYEQYF; clone_size: .; j_call: TRBJ2-7; d_call: TRBD2; v_call: TRBV4-1
cdr3_aa: CASSIGTGIPYEQYF; clone_size: .; j_call: TRBJ2-7; d_call: TRBD1; v_call: TRBV19
cdr3_aa: CASSEGLAGVSYEQYF; clone_size: .; j_call: TRBJ2-7; d_call: TRBD2; v_call: TRBV7-2
cdr3_aa: CASSLSTRGLNTEAFF; clone_size: once; j_call: TRBJ1-1; d_call: TRBD1; v_call: TRBV19
cdr3_aa: CASSLGSSGNEQYF; clone_size: .; j_call: TRBJ2-7; d_call: TRBD2; v_call: TRBV7-2
cdr3_aa: CASSLTGTSTGELFF; clone_size: .; j_call: TRBJ2-2; d_call: TRBD2; v_call: TRBV27
cdr3_aa: CASNQVGGGTGELFF; clone_size: .; j_call: TRBJ2-2; d_call: .; v_call: TRBV27